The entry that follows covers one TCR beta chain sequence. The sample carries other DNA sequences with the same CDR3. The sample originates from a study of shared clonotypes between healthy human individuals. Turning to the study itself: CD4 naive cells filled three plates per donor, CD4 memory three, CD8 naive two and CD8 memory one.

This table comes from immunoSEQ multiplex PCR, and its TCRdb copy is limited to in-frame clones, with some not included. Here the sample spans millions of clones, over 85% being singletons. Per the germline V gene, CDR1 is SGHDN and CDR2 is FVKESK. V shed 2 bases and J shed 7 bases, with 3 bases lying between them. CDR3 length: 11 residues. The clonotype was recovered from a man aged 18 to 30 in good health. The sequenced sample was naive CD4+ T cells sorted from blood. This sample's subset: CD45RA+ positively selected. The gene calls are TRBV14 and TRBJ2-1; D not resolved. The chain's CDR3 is CASSQFNEQFF. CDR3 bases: TGTGCCAGCAGCCAATTTAATGAGCAGTTCTTC.